This T cell receptor beta chain was profiled in a study of T-cell reconstitution after alpha-beta-depleted transplantation in children. As it was prepared, the TCRbeta library received unique molecular identifiers. MiXCR was run by TCRdb on the PCR reads, yielding one entry per CDR3 protein. This table has around 400,000 distinct CDR3 sequences, about 20% appearing once. Germline CDR1 and CDR2: MDHEN and SYDVKM. The V gene lost 4 bases and the J gene lost 1 base, with 8 bases spanning the gap. CDR3 length equals 13 residues. This clonotype was found many times. The specimen comprised PBMCs from the stem cell graft donor, sampled from the stem cell graft. The rearrangement joins TRBV28 to TRBJ2-7; perhaps TRBD2 as D (6 bases). This TCR was recovered from a human donor who donated a stem cell graft to a child with acute myeloid leukemia. The CDR3 sequence is CASSSGVSYEQYF. DNA for the CDR3: TGTGCCAGCAGTTCGGGGGTATCCTACGAGCAGTACTTC.